The 9 T cell receptor beta chains below were found in one sample sequenced in a study of T-cell reconstitution after alpha-beta-depleted transplantation in children. Unique molecular identifiers were used in preparing the TCRbeta library. MiXCR, run by TCRdb on the PCR reads, gives a single entry per CDR3 protein. The profile shows roughly 500,000 distinct CDR3 sequences, about 33% of them singletons. The specimen was PBMCs from the stem cell graft donor, collected from the stem cell graft. The receptor source for this set is a human donor who donated a stem cell graft to a child with aplastic anemia.

This clonotype was observed a few times. The rearrangement links TRBV20-1 to TRBJ1-1, with D tentatively TRBD1 (5 bases). The V end lost 5 bases, the J end lost 3 bases, and 16 bases lay between the germline ends. The CDR3 sequence is 14 residues long. CDR1 DFQATT and CDR2 SNEGSKA come from the germline V gene (reference sequence). The chain's CDR3 is CSACIGSGDTEAFF. The CDR3 nucleotides are TGCAGTGCTTGTATCGGGTCGGGGGACACTGAAGCTTTCTTT.

This clonotype was seen a handful of times. The chain recombines TRBV28 with TRBJ1-2; D remains ambiguous. This CDR3 contains 15 residues. Germline values: CDR1 MDHEN, CDR2 SYDVKM. Trimming stripped 3 bases from V and 3 bases from J, with 14 bases between. CDR3 amino acids: CASSFDLGSHYGYTF. Written as DNA, the CDR3 is TGTGCCAGCAGTTTCGACCTGGGGAGCCACTATGGCTACACCTTC.

The V gene is TRBV5-1, the J gene TRBJ1-1; 7 nucleotides agree with TRBD1. CDR1 SGHRS and CDR2 YFSETQ come from the germline V gene. The CDR3 totals 14 residues. After removal of 7 bases from V and 1 base from J, the junction contained 7 bases not matched to a gene. CDR3: CASRPQGTNTEAFF. CDR3 coding DNA: TGCGCCAGCCGCCCACAGGGGACGAACACTGAAGCTTTCTTT.

This clonotype has only one observation. This chain connects TRBV18 to TRBJ2-5, with TRBD2 identical over 10 bases. The CDR3 consists of 15 residues. CDR1 and CDR2 from the germline V gene are KGHSH and LQKENI. V was pared by 0 bases and J by 5 bases, with 3 bases of the junction left unmatched. The CDR3 nucleotides are TGTGCCAGCTCACCACCGGGGACTAGCGTGGAGACCCAGTACTTC. Its translation is CASSPPGTSVETQYF.

The J gene is TRBJ2-5, the V gene TRBV7-3; possibly TRBD1 for D (6 bases). The V gene's germline CDR1 is SGHTA and CDR2 FQGTGA. The CDR3 covers 15 residues. Trimming left V 3 bases short and J 1 base short, with 12 bases between. DNA of the CDR3: TGTGCCAGCAGCTTTACCGGACAGTCCCAAGAGACCCAGTACTTC. It is translated as CASSFTGQSQETQYF.

The CDR3 DNA sequence: TGTGCCACCTCTCTGGGCCCGTCGTATACGCAGTATTTT. It codes for CATSLGPSYTQYF. The chain couples TRBV6-1 to TRBJ2-3, with D uncertain. V was trimmed by 10 bases and J by 7 bases, leaving 18 bases between them. Germline lookup yields CDR1 MNHNS and CDR2 SASEGT. The CDR3 consists of 13 residues.

The chain combines TRBV29-1 with TRBJ2-1; TRBD2 aligns across 9 bases. J lost 6 bases, V lost 3 bases, and 3 bases had no gene match. CDR3 length: 13 amino acids. Germline CDR1 is SQVTM and CDR2 is ANQGSEA. This CDR3 is CSVEEREVNEQFF. CDR3 coding DNA: TGCAGCGTTGAGGAGCGGGAGGTCAATGAGCAGTTCTTC.

The chain uses TRBV30 and TRBJ2-1; D perhaps matches TRBD2 (6 bases). Germline V lookup: CDR1 GTSNPN, CDR2 SVGIG (reference sequence). V was cut by 3 bases and J by 13 bases, with 31 bases left in between. The CDR3 sequence is 17 residues long. The CDR3 region has the DNA TGTGCCTGGAGCAAACTATTCACCGTCGGGACTGTAATGGAACAGTTCTTC. Encoded protein: CAWSKLFTVGTVMEQFF.

This clonotype has just a few counts. The chain combines TRBV19 with TRBJ2-2, with D possibly matching TRBD2 (5 bases). Germline lookup yields CDR1 LNHDA and CDR2 SQIVND (reference sequence). The CDR3 is made up of 17 amino acids. Trimming took off 6 bases at V and 3 bases at J, with 20 bases between the two ends. Here the CDR3 reads CASRRERLTRDTGELFF. The DNA for the CDR3 is TGTGCCAGTAGGAGGGAGCGTCTAACGAGGGACACCGGGGAGCTGTTTTTT.